These 21 T cell receptor beta chains share one sample of origin, sequenced in a study of CD8 T cells in Susac syndrome. An amount of RNA that ranged from 0.5 to 1 ug was reverse transcribed with random hexamers. TCRdb re-analysed the immunoSEQ multiplex PCR reads in MiXCR, keeping a single row per CDR3 protein. The table has 100,000 to 150,000 distinct CDR3 sequences, 80% to 95% seen once. Sample: CD8+ T cells from PBMCs. The receptors originated from a human donor with multiple sclerosis.

The sample holds one count of this clonotype. The chain's CDR3 is CSARTPKQAYNEQFF. The CDR3 coding sequence is TGCAGTGCGAGGACCCCCAAGCAGGCCTACAATGAGCAGTTCTTC. The J gene is TRBJ2-1, the V gene TRBV20-1; no definite D call. Between the trimmed V and J ends, which lost 6 bases and 2 bases, there was a span of 17 bases. Germline V gene lookup returns CDR1 DFQATT and CDR2 SNEGSKA (reference sequence). This CDR3 has 15 residues.

The chain has TRBV6-5 and TRBJ2-5; TRBD1 aligns across 12 bases. With V trimmed by 6 bases and J by 5 bases, 7 bases remained unmatched. The CDR3 is made up of 15 amino acids. Germline CDR1 MNHEY, CDR2 SVGAGI. CDR3 amino acids: CASRDRDRGHETQYF. Written as DNA, the CDR3 is TGTGCCAGCAGGGATCGGGACAGGGGGCATGAGACCCAGTACTTC.

The chain links TRBV4-1 to TRBJ2-3; 10 bases fit TRBD2. Germline CDR1 is MGHRA and CDR2 is YSYEKL. The CDR3 loop spans 18 amino acids. V trimming: 0 bases; J trimming: 2 bases; junction bases outside the gene matches: 8. In DNA form, the CDR3 reads TGCGCCAGCAGCCAAGATCGGCTAGCGGGGGTATTCACAGATACGCAGTATTTT. It specifies CASSQDRLAGVFTDTQYF.

This rearrangement joins TRBV10-3 to TRBJ2-3, with 9 bases lining up with TRBD1. J gave up 4 bases and V 2 bases, and 4 bases lay outside the gene matches. The CDR3 has 15 residues. Looked up from germline, CDR1 is ENHRY and CDR2 is SYGVKD. In DNA form, the CDR3 reads TGTGCCATCAGTGAGCCGGGACAGGGACCAGATACGCAGTATTTT. Its protein product is CAISEPGQGPDTQYF.

The chain couples TRBV30 to TRBJ2-1, with 9 nucleotides matching TRBD2. This CDR3 region has 16 residues. Germline V gives CDR1 GTSNPN, CDR2 SVGIG (reference sequence). Germline trimming cut 4 bases from V and 3 bases from J; bases unmatched to any gene: 10. CDR3 in DNA: TGTGCCTGGACCCAGCCCCTAGCGGGGTACTACAATGAGCAGTTCTTC. Protein sequence: CAWTQPLAGYYNEQFF.

The chain has TRBV27 and TRBJ1-5; 10 bases fit TRBD1. V shed 4 bases and J 6 bases; nucleotides not matched to a gene: 3. This CDR3 is built from 14 residues. Germline values: CDR1 MNHEY, CDR2 SMNVEV (reference sequence). As DNA, the CDR3 is TGTGCCAGCAGTTCCGGGACAGGGGCTCAGCCCCAGCATTTT. This encodes CASSSGTGAQPQHF.

The J gene is TRBJ2-3, the V gene TRBV10-3, with a possible D match to TRBD2 (6 bases). The CDR3 is 19 residues long. The germline V gene has CDR1 ENHRY and CDR2 SYGVKD. Trimming left V 0 bases short and J 2 bases short, with 21 bases between. This CDR3 is CAISESPGLSPPLTDTQYF. In nucleotides, the CDR3 is TGTGCCATCAGTGAGTCCCCGGGACTGAGTCCACCGCTCACAGATACGCAGTATTTT.

The chain has TRBV7-6 and TRBJ2-2; tentatively, D is TRBD2 (6 bases). V gave up 6 bases and J gave up 4 bases, with 9 bases separating them. CDR1 and CDR2 from the germline V gene are SGHVS and FNYEAQ. The CDR3 length is 13 residues. DNA of the CDR3: TGTGCCAGCAGAGGCGGGGTCACCGGGGAGCTGTTTTTT. This gives the protein CASRGGVTGELFF.

This clonotype was counted a single time. This chain uses TRBV18 with TRBJ1-4, with unresolved D. The CDR3 is 15 residues long. Germline lookup yields CDR1 KGHSH and CDR2 LQKENI. V shed 0 bases and J shed 7 bases, with 12 bases lying between them. CDR3 protein: CASSPPELPLEKLFF. CDR3 sequence (DNA): TGTGCCAGCTCACCACCGGAGTTGCCCCTTGAAAAACTGTTTTTT.

The chain is built from TRBV27 and TRBJ1-1, with 11 positions matching TRBD1. The CDR3 is made up of 16 amino acids. The V segment lost 2 bases and the J segment 5 bases; nucleotides outside the gene matches: 7. Germline CDR1 MNHEY, CDR2 SMNVEV (reference sequence). CDR3 bases: TGTGCCAGCAGTTTAAGGTGGGGACAGGGGGGGACTGAAGCTTTCTTT. Translating gives CASSLRWGQGGTEAFF.

The chain joins TRBV11-1 to TRBJ2-2, with D possibly TRBD2 on 6 matching bases. The germline gives CDR1 SGHAT, CDR2 FQDESV (reference sequence). V lost 5 bases, J lost 6 bases, and 19 bases lay in between. CDR3 length: 16 amino acids. CDR3 coding DNA: TGTGCCAGCAGCCCTAGCGTGAGGGGCCGATCCGGGGAGCTGTTTTTT. Translation gives CASSPSVRGRSGELFF.

The chain carries TRBV6-6 and TRBJ2-7; maybe TRBD1 (5 bases). Germline V CDR1 and CDR2: MNHNY, SVGAGI (reference sequence). This CDR3 has 15 residues. V was pared by 2 bases and J by 3 bases, with 14 bases between. CDR3 nucleotides: TGTGCCAGCAGTTACACTCCCAGGGCAAGCTACGAGCAGTACGTC. Protein: CASSYTPRASYEQYV.

This clonotype was counted once. The DNA of the CDR3 is TGTGCCAGCAGGGTACAGGGGAACACTGAAGCTTTCTTT. Its translation is CASRVQGNTEAFF. The chain joins TRBV5-6 to TRBJ1-1, with TRBD1 as a possible D gene (6 bases). The CDR3 spans 13 residues. Germline V gene sequence: CDR1 SGHDT, CDR2 YYEEEE. The germline V and J ends were trimmed by 5 bases and 1 base, with 9 bases remaining between them.

The rearrangement uses TRBV19 and TRBJ2-3, with D unclear. The germline V gene has CDR1 LNHDA and CDR2 SQIVND (reference sequence). This CDR3 contains 14 residues. Trimming took off 7 bases at V and 2 bases at J, with 13 bases between the two ends. The CDR3 coding sequence is TGTGCCAGTACCCTTGGGGATACCACAGATACGCAGTATTTT. Translated: CASTLGDTTDTQYF.

This chain connects TRBV20-1 to TRBJ2-1, with TRBD2 matching 7 bases. The germline CDR1 and CDR2 sequences are DFQATT and SNEGSKA (reference sequence). The CDR3 is 17 residues long. V was clipped by 6 bases and J by 4 bases; unmatched bases: 18. The CDR3 reads CSATSASGKWGYNEQFF. CDR3 nucleotides: TGCAGTGCCACATCTGCGAGCGGGAAATGGGGGTACAATGAGCAGTTCTTC.

This clonotype was counted once. One end of the junction does not line up with germline, which may come from a read error. The V call is TRBV4-1, the J call TRBJ2-1, with D perhaps TRBD1 or TRBD2 (5 bases each). This CDR3 has 13 residues. Germline V CDR1 and CDR2: MGHRA, YSYEKL. CDR3 loop: CASSRDARDPPIF. The CDR3 region has the DNA TGCGCCAGCAGCCGAGACGCCCGGGACCCCCCAATCTTC.

The V call is TRBV7-3, the J call TRBJ2-3, with D perhaps TRBD1 or TRBD2 (5 bases each). Trimming took 3 bases from V and 0 from J, leaving 19 bases between them. Germline CDR1 and CDR2: SGHTA and FQGTGA. This CDR3 region has 18 residues. CDR3 amino acids: CASSFSPPGTPSTDTQYF. In DNA form, the CDR3 reads TGTGCCAGCAGCTTCTCTCCTCCCGGGACGCCCAGCACAGATACGCAGTATTTT.

The chain has TRBV2 and TRBJ2-1; 7 nucleotides align to TRBD2. The CDR3 contains 15 residues. The V segment lost 3 bases and the J segment 5 bases; nucleotides outside the gene matches: 7. In germline, CDR1 is SNHLY, CDR2 FYNNEI. CDR3 sequence: CASSDLAAIHNEQFF. The CDR3 DNA sequence: TGTGCCAGCAGTGATCTAGCGGCTATCCACAATGAGCAGTTCTTC.

DNA for the CDR3: TGTGCCAGCAGTCCACAGGTTTACACCGGGGAGCTGTTTTTT. It yields the protein CASSPQVYTGELFF. The rearrangement joins TRBV27 to TRBJ2-2; D perhaps matches TRBD1 (5 bases). Germline V gene data show CDR1 as MNHEY and CDR2 as SMNVEV (reference sequence). V lost 5 bases, J lost 3 bases, and 10 bases lay in between. This CDR3 is built from 14 residues.

The chain carries TRBV7-2 and TRBJ2-5; D uncertain. Trimming removed 1 base at V and 4 bases at J, with 10 bases between. Germline lookup yields CDR1 SGHTA and CDR2 FQGNSA. The CDR3 covers 14 residues. CDR3 sequence reads: CASSLERVRETQYF. The CDR3 DNA sequence: TGTGCCAGCAGCTTAGAACGGGTGCGAGAGACCCAGTACTTC.

A single count supports this clonotype. The V gene is TRBV4-1, the J gene TRBJ1-1; D unclear. V shed 2 bases and J shed 0 bases, with 4 bases lying between them. The germline gives CDR1 MGHRA, CDR2 YSYEKL. CDR3 length: 13 amino acids. The CDR3 protein is CASSQYMNTEAFF. DNA for the CDR3: TGCGCCAGCAGCCAATACATGAACACTGAAGCTTTCTTT.